This paragraph reports one TCR beta chain. Its matching antigen is unknown. With a much larger clone just one base away, this may be a read error. This sample is part of a study of T cells in Graves' hyperthyroidism and ophthalmopathy. General study findings and limits: Blood held most thyroid clonotypes expanded above 0.001 frequency.

CDR3 length equals 19 residues. Per germline, CDR1 SGHTA and CDR2 FQGNSA. The junction had 20 bases not matched to a gene; V was cut back by 2 bases and J by 5 bases. From RNA transcripts, TCR beta CDR3 regions were amplified. First-round RT-PCR targeting the TCR CDR3 was performed with the HTBI primer set. MiXCR, run by TCRdb on the multiplex PCR reads, gives a single entry per CDR3 protein. The sample holds about 600,000 distinct CDR3 sequences, roughly 15% seen once. The sample taken for sequencing was blood. J is TRBJ2-5 and V is TRBV7-2; 7 nucleotides align to TRBD2. The TCR was taken from a woman between 50 and 59 years old with Graves' ophthalmopathy. The CDR3, as DNA: TGTGCCAGCAGCTTAAGGTTCTGGGAGGGGACCCGACTACGGGAGACCCAGTACTTC. This translates into CASSLRFWEGTRLRETQYF.